Below, 31 T cell receptor beta chains from the same sample are listed, as sequenced in a study of CD8 T cells in ankylosing spondylitis. TCRdb ran MiXCR on the 5' RACE reads and lists one entry per CDR3 protein. The sample includes about 140,000 distinct CDR3 sequences, 5.5% to 7.5% of them seen just once. The sequencing sample was made of blood, either unsorted or a sorted T cell fraction (not recorded which). All receptors come from a female donor with ankylosing spondylitis or in good health (not recorded which).

This clonotype was seen repeatedly, ten times or more. V gene TRBV14 combines with J gene TRBJ1-2; D is ambiguous. CDR3 length equals 15 residues. V was pared by 3 bases and J by 8 bases, with 19 bases between. Germline V gene sequence: CDR1 SGHDN, CDR2 FVKESK. Here the CDR3 reads CASSHLQGPLFGYTF. Here the CDR3 DNA reads TGTGCCAGCAGCCATCTGCAAGGACCCCTCTTCGGCTACACCTTC. Looking up the rest from reference TRBV14 and TRBJ1-2 gives the full variable domain: EAGVTQFPSHSVIEKGQTVTLRCDPISGHDNLYWYRRVMGKEIKFLLHFVKESKQDESGMPNNRFLAERTGGTYSTLKVQPAELEDSGVYFCASSHLQGPLFGYTFGSGTRLTVV.

This clonotype has at least ten counts. This chain links TRBV5-1 with TRBJ1-5; 7 bases align to TRBD1. This CDR3 has 14 amino acids. Germline CDR1 reads SGHRS; CDR2 reads YFSETQ. V lost 4 bases and J lost 3; bases outside the gene matches: 4. The CDR3: CASSLGTANQPQHF. DNA for the CDR3: TGCGCCAGCAGCCTAGGGACAGCCAATCAGCCCCAGCATTTT.

This clonotype was seen at least ten times. The chain employs TRBV28 and TRBJ1-2; D remains ambiguous. The CDR3 has 14 amino acids. Trimming left V 6 bases short and J 4 bases short, with 15 bases between. CDR1 is MDHEN, CDR2 SYDVKM, per germline. The CDR3 DNA is TGTGCCAGCAGCTACCCGCTGAAGGGCTATGGCTACACCTTC. Amino acids: CASSYPLKGYGYTF.

This clonotype came up many times. V gene TRBV29-1 combines with J gene TRBJ1-1; D is uncertain. Deletions cut 7 bases from V and 4 bases from J, with 16 bases between. The length of the CDR3 is 13 residues. Per the germline V gene, CDR1 is SQVTM and CDR2 is ANQGSEA. For the CDR3, the DNA is TGCAGCGCCCGACCTGGTCTAGGCACTGAAGCTTTCTTT. Translating it yields CSARPGLGTEAFF.

This clonotype has at least ten counts. This rearrangement joins TRBV20-1 to TRBJ1-1, with a tentative D call TRBD1 (6 bases). Germline V gene lookup returns CDR1 DFQATT and CDR2 SNEGSKA (reference sequence). The V end was cut by 4 bases, the J end by 6 bases, with 12 bases between. The CDR3 consists of 12 residues. Written as DNA, the CDR3 is TGCAGTGCTATCGACAGGCTCCCTGAAGCTTTCTTT. It encodes CSAIDRLPEAFF.

This clonotype was observed a few times. This may stem from a read error, because a much larger clone lies one nucleotide away. The CDR3 coding sequence is TGTGCCTGCAGCCAAGACTGGCTAGCGGGGGGATACAATGAGCAGTTCTTC. This translates into CACSQDWLAGGYNEQFF. This chain connects TRBV3-1 to TRBJ2-1; 11 bases agree with TRBD2. CDR1 and CDR2 (germline): LGHDT, YNNKEL (reference sequence). The CDR3 contains 17 residues.

This clonotype was picked up a small number of times. The rearrangement links TRBV27 to TRBJ1-4; no firm D call. The CDR3 has 14 residues. Germline CDR1 and CDR2: MNHEY and SMNVEV (reference sequence). V was shortened by 3 bases and J by 0 bases, with 5 bases between the two germline ends. CDR3 DNA sequence: TGTGCCAGCAGTTTGGAAGCAACTAATGAAAAACTGTTTTTT. Translated: CASSLEATNEKLFF.

This clonotype was detected many times. The chain joins TRBV10-3 to TRBJ1-4, with 8 positions matching TRBD1. Germline V CDR1 and CDR2: ENHRY, SYGVKD. This CDR3 contains 13 residues. J gave up 7 bases and V 7 bases, and 5 bases lay outside the gene matches. CDR3 nucleotide sequence: TGTGCCATCATGCAGGGGGCCGGTGAAAAACTGTTTTTT. Protein sequence: CAIMQGAGEKLFF.

This clonotype was seen many times. The CDR3 region is CASSVAGTEETQYF. The CDR3 DNA reads TGTGCCAGCAGCGTAGCAGGTACTGAAGAGACCCAGTACTTC. This sequence joins TRBV9 and TRBJ2-5; D not resolved. CDR3 length: 14 amino acids. Germline-derived CDR1 and CDR2 are SGDLS and YYNGEE. Trimming shortened V by 0 bases and J by 3 bases, and 9 bases separated the two germline ends.

Many counts were recorded for this clonotype. The J gene is TRBJ1-1, the V gene TRBV5-1; a weak D match, TRBD1 (5 bases). Trimming left V 3 bases short and J 1 base short, with 22 bases between. Germline V gives CDR1 SGHRS, CDR2 YFSETQ. There are 18 residues in the CDR3. Here the CDR3 reads CASSSAVTALTRNTEAFF. The CDR3 region has the DNA TGCGCCAGCAGCTCGGCTGTGACAGCCCTTACCAGGAACACTGAAGCTTTCTTT. Full variable domain (remainder filled in from reference TRBV5-1 and TRBJ1-1): KAGVTQTPRYLIKTRGQQVTLSCSPISGHRSVSWYQQTPGQGLQFLFEYFSETQRNKGNFPGRFSGRQFSNSRSEMNVSTLELGDSALYLCASSSAVTALTRNTEAFFGQGTRLTVV.

This clonotype has ten or more counts. This chain joins TRBV25-1 and TRBJ1-1, with D uncertain. The V gene lost 5 bases and the J gene lost 1 base, with 8 bases spanning the gap. CDR1 is MGHDK and CDR2 is SYGVNS in the germline V gene. The CDR3 has 13 amino acids. The CDR3 coding sequence is TGTGCCAGCAGTTCGCGGAAGAACACTGAAGCTTTCTTT. Residues: CASSSRKNTEAFF.

This clonotype was seen a single time. The chain links TRBV29-1 to TRBJ2-7; 7 bases match TRBD2. CDR1 SQVTM and CDR2 ANQGSEA come from the germline V gene. V gave up 6 bases and J gave up 3 bases; unmatched junction bases: 8. This CDR3 is 13 amino acids long. CDR3 region: CSVPREGLYEQYF. DNA for the CDR3: TGCAGCGTCCCCAGGGAGGGTCTCTACGAGCAGTACTTC.

At least ten counts were recorded for this clonotype. The V gene is TRBV20-1, the J gene TRBJ2-1; 10 positions match TRBD2. V was clipped by 1 base and J by 6 bases; unmatched bases: 9. CDR3 length: 16 amino acids. In germline, CDR1 is DFQATT, CDR2 SNEGSKA (reference sequence). CDR3 residues: CSARGGTSGDRNEQFF. Here the CDR3 DNA reads TGCAGTGCTAGAGGGGGCACTAGCGGGGATCGCAATGAGCAGTTCTTC.

This clonotype has at least ten counts. The V gene is TRBV5-1, the J gene TRBJ1-2, with 7 positions matching TRBD1. J lost 2 bases, V lost 8 bases, and 6 bases had no gene match. CDR1 SGHRS and CDR2 YFSETQ come from the germline V gene. The CDR3 totals 13 residues. For the CDR3, the DNA is TGCGCCAGTAGTCGGGACAGCAACTATGGCTACACCTTC. Protein: CASSRDSNYGYTF.

This clonotype was seen a few times. The chain is built from TRBV7-9 and TRBJ1-4; D may be TRBD1 (6 bases). This CDR3 is built from 15 residues. The V and J ends lost 4 bases and 4 bases respectively, with 13 bases between them. Germline CDR1 and CDR2: SEHNR and FQNEAQ (reference sequence). CDR3 bases: TGTGCCAGCAGCTCCTACAGGGTCCGTAATGAAAAACTGTTTTTT. Translation gives CASSSYRVRNEKLFF. The full variable domain, with the rest looked up from reference TRBV7-9 and TRBJ1-4, is DTGVSQNPRHKITKRGQNVTFRCDPISEHNRLYWYRQTLGQGPEFLTYFQNEAQLEKSRLLSDRFSAERPKGSFSTLEIQRTEQGDSAMYLCASSSYRVRNEKLFFGSGTQLSVL.

This clonotype has a count of ten or more. The rearrangement uses TRBV28 and TRBJ2-7; the D is unclear. CDR1 and CDR2 from the germline V gene are MDHEN and SYDVKM. V was pared by 3 bases and J by 0 bases, with 9 bases between. The CDR3 contains 14 residues. As DNA, the CDR3 is TGTGCCAGCAGTTTCATGAGCTACTCCTACGAGCAGTACTTC. It yields the protein CASSFMSYSYEQYF.

This chain links TRBV2 with TRBJ2-5, with 16 bases aligning to TRBD2. This CDR3 spans 20 amino acids. The trim removed 4 bases at V and 2 bases at J, leaving 13 bases unmatched. Germline loops: CDR1 SNHLY, CDR2 FYNNEI. CDR3 amino acids: CASSVGRGTSGGAIQETQYF. Here the CDR3 DNA reads TGTGCCAGCAGTGTCGGACGTGGGACTAGCGGGGGGGCTATTCAAGAGACCCAGTACTTC.

In its sample, this clonotype was seen many times. The chain recombines TRBV5-1 with TRBJ2-7; 8 bases are shared with TRBD1. The CDR3 extends over 15 amino acids. V was pared by 1 base and J by 7 bases, with 10 bases of the junction left unmatched. Germline loops: CDR1 SGHRS, CDR2 YFSETQ. DNA of the CDR3: TGCGCCAGCAGCTTGAACGGACAGGGTTTAAGTGAGCAGTACTTC. Translating it yields CASSLNGQGLSEQYF.

Many counts were recorded for this clonotype. The V gene is TRBV9, the J gene TRBJ1-2; D is unclear. The CDR3 extends over 12 amino acids. CDR1 and CDR2 from the germline V gene are SGDLS and YYNGEE. Trimming left V 0 bases short and J 8 bases short, with 8 bases between. The CDR3: CASSVASRGYTF. The CDR3 coding sequence is TGTGCCAGCAGCGTAGCCAGTCGCGGCTACACCTTC.

This clonotype has a handful of counts. This chain joins TRBV12-3 or TRBV12-4 and TRBJ2-5; 7 positions agree with TRBD2. CDR3 length: 14 amino acids. After removal of 3 bases from V and 1 base from J, the junction contained 2 bases not matched to a gene. The CDR3 region is CASSFGGSQETQYF. The CDR3 DNA reads as TGTGCCAGCAGTTTCGGGGGGAGCCAAGAGACCCAGTACTTC.

This clonotype was counted at least ten times. This chain joins TRBV7-8 and TRBJ2-7, with 7 nucleotides matching TRBD2. The CDR3 contains 13 residues. CDR1 and CDR2 from the germline V gene are SGHVS and FQNEAQ. The junction had 3 bases not matched to a gene; V was cut back by 5 bases and J by 2 bases. CDR3 protein: CASSGLVAYEQYF. The CDR3 bases are TGTGCCAGCAGCGGACTAGTGGCCTACGAGCAGTACTTC.

This clonotype has at least ten counts. This chain links TRBV5-1 with TRBJ1-3; the D is unclear. From germline, CDR1 is SGHRS and CDR2 YFSETQ. V shed 0 bases and J shed 0 bases, with 7 bases lying between them. This CDR3 region has 15 residues. The CDR3 protein is CASSLVGISGNTIYF. The CDR3 region has the DNA TGCGCCAGCAGCTTGGTAGGGATCTCTGGAAACACCATATATTTT.

This clonotype has ten or more counts. This chain joins TRBV9 and TRBJ2-1, with D tentatively TRBD1 (6 bases). The CDR3 spans 16 residues. Germline lookup yields CDR1 SGDLS and CDR2 YYNGEE. Trimming stripped 0 bases from V and 0 bases from J, with 10 bases between. CDR3 in DNA: TGTGCCAGCAGCGTAGGTGGGGGCAGCTCCTACAATGAGCAGTTCTTC. It codes for CASSVGGGSSYNEQFF.

This rearrangement joins TRBV5-1 to TRBJ1-2; D perhaps matches TRBD1 (5 bases). This CDR3 spans 16 amino acids. Germline V gene sequence: CDR1 SGHRS, CDR2 YFSETQ. V dropped 3 bases and J dropped 4 bases, with 19 bases sitting between them. The CDR3 here is CASSWSAGRLSYGYTF. The DNA for the CDR3 is TGCGCCAGCAGCTGGTCCGCGGGGCGGTTATCCTATGGCTACACCTTC.

In its sample, this clonotype was seen many times. This chain uses TRBV12-5 with TRBJ2-7; the match to TRBD1 covers 8 bases. The V gene end was trimmed by 3 bases and the J gene end by 3 bases; junction bases not matched to a gene: 22. The CDR3 is 20 amino acids. CDR1 is LGHNT and CDR2 is FRNRAP in the germline V gene. CDR3 DNA sequence: TGTGCTAGTGGTTTCGATCATACAAATCCCCGGTCAGGGGGCTTCTACGAGCAGTACTTC. It specifies CASGFDHTNPRSGGFYEQYF.

This clonotype was detected only a few times. The chain links TRBV27 to TRBJ2-1, with D perhaps matching TRBD2 (6 bases). The CDR3 runs 16 residues. Trimming cost V 2 bases and J 0 bases, with 11 bases left between them. Germline CDR1 is MNHEY and CDR2 is SMNVEV (reference sequence). This CDR3 reads CASSLGGTPSYNEQFF. The CDR3 DNA is TGTGCCAGCAGTTTAGGCGGGACCCCCTCCTACAATGAGCAGTTCTTC.

This clonotype was detected a few times. This rearrangement joins TRBV18 to TRBJ1-1, with 11 bases lining up with TRBD1. CDR1 is KGHSH, CDR2 LQKENI, per germline. The CDR3 is 16 amino acids. J gave up 4 bases and V 0 bases, and 4 bases lay outside the gene matches. CDR3 sequence (DNA): TGTGCCAGCTCACCACCGGACAGGGGGCGATCCACTGAAGCTTTCTTT. Its protein product is CASSPPDRGRSTEAFF.

The table lists this clonotype with many counts. V is TRBV5-1 and J is TRBJ2-1; D unresolved. The CDR3 is 14 residues long. Germline CDR1 is SGHRS and CDR2 is YFSETQ. Trimming took 3 bases from V and 1 from J, leaving 8 bases between them. The CDR3 region is CASSWGISYNEQFF. CDR3 bases: TGCGCCAGCAGCTGGGGAATATCCTACAATGAGCAGTTCTTC.

This clonotype was seen at least ten times. The chain carries TRBV7-3 and TRBJ1-1, with no clear D. From germline, CDR1 is SGHTA and CDR2 FQGTGA. The CDR3 covers 15 residues. V was pared by 6 bases and J by 4 bases, with 18 bases between. This chain's CDR3 is CASSLGSWGSTEAFF. The DNA of the CDR3 is TGTGCCAGCAGTTTAGGATCTTGGGGATCCACTGAAGCTTTCTTT.

The genes are TRBV11-2 and TRBJ2-5; 8 nucleotides agree with TRBD1. The CDR3 runs 17 residues. J lost 4 bases, V lost 0 bases, and 10 bases had no gene match. Germline V gene data show CDR1 as SGHAT and CDR2 as FQNNGV. The CDR3 DNA reads TGTGCCAGCAGCTTAGATTCCCAGGGGGCCGGCGGAGAGACCCAGTACTTC. Its translation is CASSLDSQGAGGETQYF.

This clonotype came up many times. This sequence joins TRBV11-1 and TRBJ2-1; 9 bases align to TRBD2. Germline CDR1 SGHAT, CDR2 FQDESV (reference sequence). Trimming removed 3 bases from V and 7 bases from J; junction bases left unmatched: 13. The CDR3 sequence is 17 residues long. The CDR3 is CASSFWRGGRVRNEQFF. As DNA, the CDR3 is TGTGCCAGCAGCTTCTGGCGGGGGGGCCGAGTTAGGAATGAGCAGTTCTTC.